This TCR beta chain was retrieved from a study of T cell responses to AZD1222 COVID-19 vaccine (dated by TCRdb to the early 2020s). A note on the overall study: AZD1222 recipients with second doses at about 4 weeks or about 12 weeks were pooled, because spike-specific TCR depth and breadth did not differ between schedules. Trial participants were enrolled into age subgroups of 18-55, 56-69 and 70-plus years, which contained 148, 28 and 57 TCR-sequenced participants, respectively. A total of about 230 trial participants underwent TCR sequencing, of whom some 210 received two doses of AZD1222 and about 26 received two doses of the MenACWY control vaccine.

The CDR3 regions of human TCRbeta chains were analyzed by immunosequencing. On the study's bioinformatics: TCRs in the repertoires were matched against a reference library of SARS-CoV-2-specific TCRs that had been generated with the MIRA antigen-specificity platform. Breadth was defined as the fraction of unique TCRs that were SARS-CoV-2-associated, and depth was defined as the fraction of total T cells that were SARS-CoV-2-associated. Each spike-specific TCR was assigned to its reactive spike region and to a CD4 or CD8 class using the MIRA data. Log10-transformed breadth and depth values were compared by one-way ANOVA with Sidak's multiple comparisons tests. The clones in this table, taken by TCRdb from immuneACCESS, are in-frame only. Not every clone is retained; where verified, under half of the shortfall comes from an unresolved V gene, and the cause of the rest is unknown. The V and J calls and the clone size are those of that table, but D and trimming were determined from the DNA. This sample comprises over 120,000 clones, roughly 93% of them detected only once. The ten largest clones add up to under 6.5% of the sample.

Results the study describes overall, beyond this receptor: Reportedly, close to half of the unique spike-specific TCRs recognized epitopes lying outside the regions that are mutated in the B.1.351 and B.1.1.7 variants. The 56-69-year group was small, and its depth increase did not reach significance, likely because of low power. After two AZD1222 doses, spike-specific TCR breadth and depth were significantly higher than at day 0 and than in MenACWY recipients. Participants were mostly white British, with more females than males. The authors suggested clonal diversity may have been underestimated. Conclusions about previously exposed vaccinees are limited because only a handful of AZD1222 recipients were SARS-CoV-2 seropositive at baseline. CD4 TCRs associated with the vaccine covered the entire spike protein, and the dominant responses were in regions 160-218 and 743-854. Because no day 14 peak-response samples were available, repertoires were characterized only after the peak T cell response.

As for this clone: The clone's antigen remains unknown. It has no much larger one-base neighbor in the sample; base qualities were not kept.

The sample's time point label is to be understood as: baseline before first vaccination. Vaccinee samples came from UK trials COV001 and COV002, including a single-blind randomized controlled phase 2/3 trial of AZD1222 (ChAdOx1 nCoV-19) in healthy adults. For TCRbeta chain sequencing, PBMC samples from trial participants were taken at day 0 and at day 28 after the second dose. There are 14 amino acids in the CDR3, from cysteine to phenylalanine inclusive. Left in the record is the CDR3 DNA by itself, 42 bases read in frame from the first base. From a lookup of the germline V gene, CDR1 and CDR2 are SGDLS and YYNGEE. Trimming accounts for 4 bases at V and 7 bases at J, while the number of junction bases matched to no gene is 7.

Here the chain combines TRBV9 and TRBJ1-5, and 8 junction bases match TRBD1. This clonotype was sampled from an adult in good health. The sample in question was peripheral blood, obtained on day 0 of AZD1222 vaccination. Here the CDR3 is given as CASSLGQGGQPQHF. The DNA sequence is given as TGTGCCAGCAGCCTTGGACAGGGAGGACAGCCCCAGCATTTT.